The clone carrying this T cell receptor (beta chain) appeared a few times. The data are from a study of OX40 agonist ivuxolimab in advanced cancers. The method was immunoSEQ multiplex PCR; TCRdb's version includes in-frame clones alone and lacks a portion of them. The sample contains approximately 14,000 clones, under 80% of which appear only once. Looked up from germline, CDR1 is LGHNA and CDR2 is YSLEER. This CDR3 comprises 18 residues. The V gene lost 0 bases and the J gene lost 2 bases, with 17 bases spanning the gap. The sample consisted of CD4+ or CD8+ T cells sorted from blood, taken in a trial of the OX40 agonist ivuxolimab. The sequence came from an adult with an advanced solid tumor such as melanoma, head and neck, liver or kidney cancer. The gene calls are TRBV4-3 and TRBJ2-1; D could derive from TRBD1 or TRBD2 (7 bases each). The CDR3: CASSQDSAGGVTYNEQFF. The DNA for the CDR3 is TGCGCCAGCAGCCAAGATTCGGCAGGGGGGGTAACCTACAATGAGCAGTTCTTC.